This TCR beta chain was sequenced during a study of T cell changes during pregnancy in multiple sclerosis. The protocol was immunoSEQ multiplex PCR, while the TCRdb copy is restricted to in-frame clones and leaves out a portion. The data hold approximately 89,000 clones, with about 94% observed a single time. Trimming cost V 5 bases and J 3 bases, with 11 bases left between them. The CDR3 extends over 13 amino acids. Germline CDR1 is LNHDA and CDR2 is SQIVND (reference sequence). Sequences were derived from peripheral blood, sampled in the third trimester of pregnancy. This chain connects TRBV19 to TRBJ2-7; weak D call: TRBD2 (5 bases). The receptor comes from a female donor with multiple sclerosis, enrolled in a pregnancy study. The DNA of the CDR3 is TGTGCCAGTAGTCCAGCCACTAGCTACGAGCAGTACTTC. It specifies CASSPATSYEQYF.